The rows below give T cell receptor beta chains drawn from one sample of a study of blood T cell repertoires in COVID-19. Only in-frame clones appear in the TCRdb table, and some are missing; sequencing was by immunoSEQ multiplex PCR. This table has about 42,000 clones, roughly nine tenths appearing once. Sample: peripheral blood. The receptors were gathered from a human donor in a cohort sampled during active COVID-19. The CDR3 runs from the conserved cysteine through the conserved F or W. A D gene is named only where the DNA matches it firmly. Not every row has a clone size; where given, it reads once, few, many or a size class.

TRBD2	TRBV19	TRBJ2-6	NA	TGTGCCAGTAGTATCCCCGGGGGGTCTGGGGCCAACGTCCTGACTTTC	CASSIPGGSGANVLTF
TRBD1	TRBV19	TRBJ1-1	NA	TGTGCCAGTAGCCCAATGTTGGGGACAGGGGGATTCCGTCGCACTGAAGCTTTCTTT	CASSPMLGTGGFRRTEAFF
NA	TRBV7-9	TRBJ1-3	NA	TGTGCCAGCAGCCAGGTGGCCTCTGGAAACACCATATATTTT	CASSQVASGNTIYF
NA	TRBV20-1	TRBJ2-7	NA	TGCAGTGCTCGTGACAGTACCTTCTCCTACGAGCAGTACTTC	CSARDSTFSYEQYF
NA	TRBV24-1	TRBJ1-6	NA	TGTGCCACCAGTGATTTTGAGGGGCAGGGGATGAGGTATAATTCACCCCTCCACTTT	CATSDFEGQGMRYNSPLHF
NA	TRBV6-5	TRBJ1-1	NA	TGTGCCAGCGGAATACTCGGACAGTTGAACACTGAAGCTTTCTTT	CASGILGQLNTEAFF
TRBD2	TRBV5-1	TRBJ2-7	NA	TGCGCCAGCACCCCCACGGGGGGAGGCTACGAGCAGTACTTC	CASTPTGGGYEQYF
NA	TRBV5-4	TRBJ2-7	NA	TGTGCCAGCAGTGGTACAGCCACCTACGAGCAGTACTTC	CASSGTATYEQYF
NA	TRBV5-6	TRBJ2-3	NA	TGTGCCAGCAGGGTGCGGTCAGTTAGCACAGATACGCAGTATTTT	CASRVRSVSTDTQYF
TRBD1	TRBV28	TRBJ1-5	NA	TGTGCCAGCAGTTTCGGATACAGGGGGCGGAATCAGCCCCAGCATTTT	CASSFGYRGRNQPQHF
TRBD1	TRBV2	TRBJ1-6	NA	TGTGCCAGCAGGGGGACAGTCGGGGCACCCCTCCACTTT	CASRGTVGAPLHF
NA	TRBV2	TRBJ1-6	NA	TGTGCCAGCAGTGAACAGGGCTATTCACCCCTCCACTTT	CASSEQGYSPLHF
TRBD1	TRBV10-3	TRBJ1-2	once	TGTGCCATCAGTGAGTCCCCTACGGGACAGACAGACTATGGCTACACCTTC	CAISESPTGQTDYGYTF
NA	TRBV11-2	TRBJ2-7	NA	TGTGCCAGCAGCTCGATTCAGGGTCGCTACGAGCAGTACTTC	CASSSIQGRYEQYF
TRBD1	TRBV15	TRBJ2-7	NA	TGTGCCACCAGCAGACAACAGGGGGCACCCCGCCTCGAGCAGTACTTC	CATSRQQGAPRLEQYF
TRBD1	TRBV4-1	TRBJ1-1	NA	TGCGCCAGCAGCCAACAAGACAGGGAAGAAGCTTTCTTT	CASSQQDREEAFF
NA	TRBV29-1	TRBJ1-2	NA	TGCAGCGTTGATCAGGGGAACGGCTACACCTTC	CSVDQGNGYTF
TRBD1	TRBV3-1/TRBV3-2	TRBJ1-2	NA	TGTGCCAGCAGCCAAGGACAGGGTACGGGCTACACCTTC	CASSQGQGTGYTF
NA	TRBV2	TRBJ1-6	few	TGTGCCAGCAGTGCGACAACAAAGGCTAATTCACCCCTCCACTTT	CASSATTKANSPLHF